The T cell receptor beta chain under discussion was sequenced for a study of shared clonotypes between healthy human individuals (dated by TCRdb to 2020 to 2021). For the study in its entirety: A couple of women and a few men aged 18 to 49 years were included in the cohort. Different laboratories and diverse techniques were used to prepare libraries and sequence TCR repertoires, to increase sequencing depth and limit assay-specific biases. Each donor's leukapheresis produced roughly between about 0.8 and 8.9 billion PBMCs. Blood TCR repertoires of several healthy adults were deeply sequenced to estimate repertoire size and the extent of clonotype sharing between individuals.

TCR CDR3 regions were amplified from genomic DNA by multiplex PCR using the deep immunoSEQ assay. Genomic DNA extracted from each cell subset was distributed evenly over all wells of several immunoSEQ 96-well plates, and each plate served as one replicate. For unsorted PBMC, 250 to 300 ng genomic DNA, equal to 32,000 or so T cell genomes, was loaded into each replicate PCR. Ten immunoSEQ deep assay plates were used to sequence the unsorted PBMC genomic DNA. Purified libraries were measured with a Qubit 3.0 fluorometer, size-checked on a Bioanalyzer 2100, and measured again with the KAPA Library Quantification kit. A separate single-read 150-cycle Illumina NextSeq 550 flow cell was used to sequence each immunoSEQ 96-well plate. The authors' analysis ran thus. Because the immunoSEQ output included only junctional sequences and no quality scores, the filtering could not be the same as the filtering used for full-length reads. To assign V/J genes and CDR3, sequences were annotated against IMGT germline references using PyIR, a Python wrapper for IgBLAST v1.9. Reads with weak V/J assignments (E-value above 1e-6), missing CDR3, stop codons, out-of-frame junctions, or ambiguous translated residues were removed. V3J clonotypes were defined as sequences sharing the same inferred V gene, J gene, and CDR3 amino acid sequence. Percentage overlap between repertoires was calculated by dividing the number of shared unique clonotypes by the size of the smaller repertoire. Repertoire richness was assessed with RTK rarefaction, the Chao1 estimator, and Recon v2.1 estimates of unobserved clonotypes. In its TCRdb copy, this immuneACCESS table keeps in-frame sequences only and misses some clones. Where compared with another copy, unresolved V genes explain less than half of these, and the others have no known cause. V, J and clone size derive from that table, while D and trimming were established from the DNA sequence. For this sample there are 490,000 or so clones; around three quarters appear just once. The ten largest make up roughly 12% of the sample.

This clone was recorded once. The target of this receptor is not known. Base qualities were left out, and no much larger clone turns up one base away. Healthy HIV-negative adults with no recently reported acute infections or vaccinations were included as donors. Only Caucasian adults living in Nashville, Tennessee, USA were represented among the donors. For unsorted samples, some 90 million PBMCs were counted, and genomic DNA was extracted using the QIAamp DNA Blood Mini kit. After blood collection by leukapheresis, PBMCs were isolated using Ficoll-Histopaque density gradient centrifugation and then cryopreserved in the vapor phase of liquid nitrogen. The full study reports these points: Because the study included a small number of donors, the genetic and exposure-history diversity represented was limited. Pairwise subsampling indicated that sequencing depth was expected to affect the degree of clonotype sharing among donors. Sampling was limited to blood, and TCR repertoires in tissue likely differ from TCR repertoires in blood.

The cysteine opens and the phenylalanine closes a CDR3 of 13 amino acids. The entry retains the CDR3 DNA only, 39 bases that are in frame from base 1. The CDR1 and CDR2 encoded by the germline V gene are SGDLS and YYNGEE. Deletion took 3 bases off V and 6 bases off J, with a span of 11 bases between the germline ends. The chain is encoded by TRBV9 joined to TRBJ2-3; the D region is possibly TRBD1 or TRBD2, each matching across 5 bases. The sample consisted of PBMCs. The clonotype was recovered from a woman aged 40 to 50 in good health. Some clones in this sample may be carry-over from other donors' samples. In nucleotides, the sequence is TGTGCCAGCAGCGAGGGGAGTATGGATACGCAGTATTTT. Its translation reads: CASSEGSMDTQYF.